This TCR beta chain was sequenced in a study of long-term antiretroviral therapy in people with HIV. General study points: In samples taken after ART, diversity increased but remained below transplant donor control levels. At every time point, clones expanded before ART dominated the repertoire.

CDR3 length: 18 residues. V lost 0 bases and J lost 4, with 20 bases in between. From germline, CDR1 is SGHKS and CDR2 YYEKEE (reference sequence). Points on this clone: Its antigen is as yet unknown.

The run of the v3.0 immunoSEQ assay was at survey level. A target of about 35,000-55,000 T-cell genomes per sample was set for sequencing. Here immunoSEQ multiplex PCR was the method, and the copy in TCRdb shows in-frame clones only, minus some. The sample contains about 19,000 clones, 76% of which appear only once. The sequences come from unsorted PBMCs, collected 0.5 years before starting antiretroviral therapy. The gene calls are TRBV5-5 and TRBJ1-3; perhaps TRBD1 as D (6 bases). This TCR derives from a woman aged 45-59 years with HIV. CDR3 amino acids: CASSLAGAGGADGNTIYF. CDR3 bases: TGTGCCAGCAGCTTGGCCGGAGCCGGGGGCGCGGACGGAAACACCATATATTTT.